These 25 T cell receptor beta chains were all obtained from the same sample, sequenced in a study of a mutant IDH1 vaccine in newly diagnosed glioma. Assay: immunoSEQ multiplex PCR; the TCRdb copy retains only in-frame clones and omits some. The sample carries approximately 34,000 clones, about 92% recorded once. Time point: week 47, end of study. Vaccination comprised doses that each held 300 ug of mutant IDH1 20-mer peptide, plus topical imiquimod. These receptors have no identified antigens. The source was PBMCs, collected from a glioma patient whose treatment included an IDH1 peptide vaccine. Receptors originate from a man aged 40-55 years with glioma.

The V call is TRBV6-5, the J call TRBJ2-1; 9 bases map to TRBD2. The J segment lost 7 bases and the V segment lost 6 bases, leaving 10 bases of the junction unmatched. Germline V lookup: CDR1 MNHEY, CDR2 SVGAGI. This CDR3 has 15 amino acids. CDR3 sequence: CASSDAGTSHNEQFF. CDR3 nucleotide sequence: TGTGCCAGCAGCGACGCGGGGACTAGCCATAATGAGCAGTTCTTC.

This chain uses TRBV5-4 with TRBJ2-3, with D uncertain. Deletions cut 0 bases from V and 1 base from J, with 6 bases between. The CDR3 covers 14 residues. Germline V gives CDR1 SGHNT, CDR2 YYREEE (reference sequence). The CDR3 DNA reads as TGTGCCAGCAGCTTGGAACTCGGCACAGATACGCAGTATTTT. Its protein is CASSLELGTDTQYF.

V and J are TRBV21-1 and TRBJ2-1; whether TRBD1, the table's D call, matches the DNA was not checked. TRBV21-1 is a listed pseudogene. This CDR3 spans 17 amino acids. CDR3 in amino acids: CASSNLLGTGDKNEQFF. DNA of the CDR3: TGTGCCAGCAGCAACCTATTAGGGACAGGGGACAAAAATGAGCAGTTCTTC.

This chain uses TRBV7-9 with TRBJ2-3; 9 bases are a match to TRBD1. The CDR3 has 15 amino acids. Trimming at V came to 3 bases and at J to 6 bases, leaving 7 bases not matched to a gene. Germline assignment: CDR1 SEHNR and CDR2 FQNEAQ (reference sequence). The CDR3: CASSFLGTGRDTQYF. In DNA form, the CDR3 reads TGTGCCAGCAGCTTTCTTGGGACAGGGAGGGATACGCAGTATTTT.

CDR3 region: CASSYGPANSPLHF. The CDR3 DNA sequence: TGTGCCAGCAGCTACGGACCGGCTAATTCACCCCTCCACTTT. The V and J genes are TRBV7-2 and TRBJ1-6; the D is unclear. Germline CDR1 is SGHTA and CDR2 is FQGNSA. This CDR3 spans 14 amino acids. Trimming shortened V by 4 bases and J by 6 bases, and 10 bases separated the two germline ends. Full variable domain (outside the CDR3, taken from reference TRBV7-2 and TRBJ1-6): GAGVSQSPSNKVTEKGKDVELRCDPISGHTALYWYRQSLGQGLEFLIYFQGNSAPDKSGLPSDRFSAERTGGSVSTLTIQRTQQEDSAVYLCASSYGPANSPLHFGNGTRLTVT.

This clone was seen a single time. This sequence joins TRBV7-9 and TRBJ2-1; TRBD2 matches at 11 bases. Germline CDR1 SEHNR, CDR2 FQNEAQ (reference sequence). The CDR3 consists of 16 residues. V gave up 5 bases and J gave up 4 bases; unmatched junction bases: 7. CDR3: CASSRRGLAAYNEQFF. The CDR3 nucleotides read TGTGCCAGCAGCCGCAGGGGACTAGCGGCATACAATGAGCAGTTCTTC.

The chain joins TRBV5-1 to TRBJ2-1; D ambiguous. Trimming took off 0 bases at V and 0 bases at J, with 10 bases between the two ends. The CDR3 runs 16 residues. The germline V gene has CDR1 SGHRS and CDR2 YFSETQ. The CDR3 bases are TGCGCCAGCAGCTTGGATCGTACCAGCTCCTACAATGAGCAGTTCTTC. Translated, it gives CASSLDRTSSYNEQFF.

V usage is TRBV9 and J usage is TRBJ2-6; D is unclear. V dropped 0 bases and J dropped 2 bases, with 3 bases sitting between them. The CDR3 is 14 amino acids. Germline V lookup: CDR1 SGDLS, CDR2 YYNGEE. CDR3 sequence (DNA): TGTGCCAGCAGCGTAGGGGCTGGGGCCAACGTCCTGACTTTC. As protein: CASSVGAGANVLTF.

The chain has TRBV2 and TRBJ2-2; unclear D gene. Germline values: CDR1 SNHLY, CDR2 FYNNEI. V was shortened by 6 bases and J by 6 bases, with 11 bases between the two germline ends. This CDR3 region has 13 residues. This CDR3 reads CASRFERSGELFF. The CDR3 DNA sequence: TGTGCCAGCAGATTTGAGAGGTCCGGGGAGCTGTTTTTT.

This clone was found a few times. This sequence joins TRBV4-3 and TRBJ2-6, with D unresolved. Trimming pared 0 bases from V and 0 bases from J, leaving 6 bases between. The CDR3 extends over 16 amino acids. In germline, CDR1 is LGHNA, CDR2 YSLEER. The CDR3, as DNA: TGCGCCAGCAGCCAAGATCTCAGCTCTGGGGCCAACGTCCTGACTTTC. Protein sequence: CASSQDLSSGANVLTF.

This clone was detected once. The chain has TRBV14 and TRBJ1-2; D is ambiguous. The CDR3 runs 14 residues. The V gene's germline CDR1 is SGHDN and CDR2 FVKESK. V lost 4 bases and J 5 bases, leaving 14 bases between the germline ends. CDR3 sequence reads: CASSRHAARYGYTF. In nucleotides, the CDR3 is TGTGCCAGCAGCCGTCACGCTGCCAGATATGGCTACACCTTC.

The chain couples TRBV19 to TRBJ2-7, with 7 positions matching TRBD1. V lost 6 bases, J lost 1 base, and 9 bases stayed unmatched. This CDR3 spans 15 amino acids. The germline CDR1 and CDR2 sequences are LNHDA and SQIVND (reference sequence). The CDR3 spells CASSDRTGPSYEQYF. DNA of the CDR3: TGTGCCAGTAGCGACCGGACAGGTCCTTCCTACGAGCAGTACTTC.

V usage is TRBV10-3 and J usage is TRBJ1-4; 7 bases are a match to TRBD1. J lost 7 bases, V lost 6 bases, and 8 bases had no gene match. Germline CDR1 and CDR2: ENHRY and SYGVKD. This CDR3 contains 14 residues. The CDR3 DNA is TGTGCCATCAGCCCAGAGGGGGCCGTTGAAAAACTGTTTTTT. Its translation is CAISPEGAVEKLFF.

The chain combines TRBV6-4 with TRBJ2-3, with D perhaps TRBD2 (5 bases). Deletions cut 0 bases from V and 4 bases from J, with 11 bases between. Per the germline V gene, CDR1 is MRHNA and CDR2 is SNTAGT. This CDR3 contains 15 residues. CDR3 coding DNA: TGTGCCAGCAGTGACTCACCCCGGGGTCCAGATACGCAGTATTTT. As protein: CASSDSPRGPDTQYF.

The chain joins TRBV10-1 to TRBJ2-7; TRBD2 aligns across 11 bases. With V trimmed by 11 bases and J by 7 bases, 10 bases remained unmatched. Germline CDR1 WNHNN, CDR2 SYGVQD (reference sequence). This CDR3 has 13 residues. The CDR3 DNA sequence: TGCGCCGGAAACGGGACTAGCGGTCCGGAGCAGTACTTC. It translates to CAGNGTSGPEQYF.

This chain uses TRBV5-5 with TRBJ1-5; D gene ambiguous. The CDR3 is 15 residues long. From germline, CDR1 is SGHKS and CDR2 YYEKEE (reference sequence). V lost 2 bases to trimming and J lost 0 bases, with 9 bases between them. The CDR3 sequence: CASSFLGDSNQPQHF. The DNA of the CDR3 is TGTGCCAGCAGCTTTCTCGGGGATAGCAATCAGCCCCAGCATTTT. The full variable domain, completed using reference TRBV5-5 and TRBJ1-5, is DAGVTQSPTHLIKTRGQQVTLRCSPISGHKSVSWYQQVLGQGPQFIFQYYEKEERGRGNFPDRFSARQFPNYSSELNVNALLLGDSALYLCASSFLGDSNQPQHFGDGTRLSIL.

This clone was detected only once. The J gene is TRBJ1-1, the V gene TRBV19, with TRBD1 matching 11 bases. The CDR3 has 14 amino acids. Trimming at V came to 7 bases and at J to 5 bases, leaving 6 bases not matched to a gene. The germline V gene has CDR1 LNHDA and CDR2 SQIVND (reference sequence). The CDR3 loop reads CASTLRDRGTEAFF. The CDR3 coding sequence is TGTGCCAGTACTCTCCGGGACAGGGGGACTGAAGCTTTCTTT.

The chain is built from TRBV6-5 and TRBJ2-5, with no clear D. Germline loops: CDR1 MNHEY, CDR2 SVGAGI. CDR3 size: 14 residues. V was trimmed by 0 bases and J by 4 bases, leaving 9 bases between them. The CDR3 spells CASSYSGPLETQYF. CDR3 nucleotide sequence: TGTGCCAGCAGTTACTCTGGACCTTTAGAGACCCAGTACTTC.

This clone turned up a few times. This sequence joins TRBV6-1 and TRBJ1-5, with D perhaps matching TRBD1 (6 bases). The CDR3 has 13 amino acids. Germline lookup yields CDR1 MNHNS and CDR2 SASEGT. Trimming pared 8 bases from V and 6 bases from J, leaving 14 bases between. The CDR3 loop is CASASTGTQPQHF. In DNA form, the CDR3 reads TGTGCCAGCGCATCAACAGGGACTCAGCCCCAGCATTTT.

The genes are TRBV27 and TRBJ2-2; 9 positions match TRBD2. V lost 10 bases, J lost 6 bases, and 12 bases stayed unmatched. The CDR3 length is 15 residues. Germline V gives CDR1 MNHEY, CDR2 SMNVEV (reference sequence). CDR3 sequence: CATRWGGGAPGELFF. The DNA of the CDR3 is TGTGCCACCCGTTGGGGCGGGGGGGCCCCCGGGGAGCTGTTTTTT.

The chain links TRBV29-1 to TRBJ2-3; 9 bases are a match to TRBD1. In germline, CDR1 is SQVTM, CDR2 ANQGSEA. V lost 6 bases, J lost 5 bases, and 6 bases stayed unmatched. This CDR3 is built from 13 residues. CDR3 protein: CSVGTGSRDTQYF. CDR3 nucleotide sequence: TGCAGCGTCGGGACAGGGTCCAGAGATACGCAGTATTTT.

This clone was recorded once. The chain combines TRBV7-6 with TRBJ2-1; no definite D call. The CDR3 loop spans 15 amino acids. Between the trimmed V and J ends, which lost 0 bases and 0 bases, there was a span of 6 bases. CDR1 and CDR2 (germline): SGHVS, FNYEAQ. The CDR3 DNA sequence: TGTGCCAGCAGCTTAGCGGGAATCTCCTACAATGAGCAGTTCTTC. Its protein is CASSLAGISYNEQFF. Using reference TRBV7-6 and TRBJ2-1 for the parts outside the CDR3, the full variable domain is GAGVSQSPRYKVTKRGQDVALRCDPISGHVSLYWYRQALGQGPEFLTYFNYEAQQDKSGLPNDRFSAERPEGSISTLTIQRTEQRDSAMYRCASSLAGISYNEQFFGPGTRLTVL.

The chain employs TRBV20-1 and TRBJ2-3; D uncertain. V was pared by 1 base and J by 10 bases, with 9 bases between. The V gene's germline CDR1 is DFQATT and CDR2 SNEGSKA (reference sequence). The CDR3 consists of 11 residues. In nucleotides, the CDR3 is TGCAGTGCTAGAGCCCCCAGTCCGCAGTATTTT. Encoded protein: CSARAPSPQYF.

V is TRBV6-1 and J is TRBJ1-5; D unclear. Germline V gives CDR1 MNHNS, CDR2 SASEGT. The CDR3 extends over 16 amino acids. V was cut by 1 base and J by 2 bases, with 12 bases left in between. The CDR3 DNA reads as TGTGCCAGCAGTGAAGGCTACGACGGCCGCAATCAGCCCCAGCATTTT. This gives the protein CASSEGYDGRNQPQHF.

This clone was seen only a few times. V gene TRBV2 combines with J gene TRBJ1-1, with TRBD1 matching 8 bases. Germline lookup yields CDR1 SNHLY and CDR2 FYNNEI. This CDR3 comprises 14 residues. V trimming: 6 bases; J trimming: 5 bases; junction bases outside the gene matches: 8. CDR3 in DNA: TGTGCCAGCAGCCTGGCGCAGGGGGCAACTGAAGCTTTCTTT. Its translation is CASSLAQGATEAFF.